The TCR beta chain described here comes from a study of OX40 agonist ivuxolimab in advanced cancers. The assay was immunoSEQ multiplex PCR, and TCRdb's table has in-frame clones only and misses some. The table shows approximately 100,000 clones, with roughly 89% occurring only once. This clone came up once. V lost 0 bases to trimming and J lost 4 bases, with 9 bases between them. The germline gives CDR1 SGHTA, CDR2 FQGTGA. This CDR3 is built from 15 residues. The sequence came from an adult with an advanced solid tumor such as melanoma, head and neck, liver or kidney cancer. The sequencing used CD4+ or CD8+ T cells sorted from blood, collected in a trial of the OX40 agonist ivuxolimab. V is TRBV7-3 and J is TRBJ2-2; D is ambiguous. Here the CDR3 reads CASSLTMGSTGELFF. The DNA for the CDR3 is TGTGCCAGCAGCTTAACAATGGGGTCCACCGGGGAGCTGTTTTTT.